Here is one T cell receptor (beta chain) with its context. The data derive from a study of control samples from healthy donors and cancer patients. This CDR3 has 17 residues. Germline V CDR1 and CDR2: SGHVS, FQNEAQ. V shed 1 base, J shed 3 bases, and the junction held 2 bases outside the gene matches. Only in-frame clones appear in the TCRdb table, and some are missing; sequencing was by immunoSEQ multiplex PCR. Here the sample spans about 92,000 clones, more than 75% being singletons. The source material was blood. The chain has TRBV7-8 and TRBJ1-6; TRBD1 agrees at 11 bases. The sequence was collected from a woman aged 60-75 years in good health. The CDR3 sequence: CASSLGTGGGYNSPLHF. The CDR3 bases are TGTGCCAGCAGCTTAGGGACAGGGGGCGGCTATAATTCACCCCTCCACTTT.